The 27 T cell receptor beta chains below come from one sample, sequenced in a study of T cell changes during pregnancy in multiple sclerosis. Using immunoSEQ multiplex PCR, the repertoire was profiled, and TCRdb retains in-frame clones only, with some absent. The sample consists of 45,000 to 70,000 clones, over 80% of them appearing once. The starting material was CD4+ T cells from peripheral blood mononuclear cells, obtained after pregnancy. The receptors come from a female donor with multiple sclerosis, enrolled in a pregnancy study.

The chain uses TRBV18 and TRBJ1-5; no definite D call. The CDR3 spans 16 residues. The V and J ends lost 0 bases and 4 bases respectively, with 13 bases between them. Germline CDR1 is KGHSH and CDR2 is LQKENI. CDR3 sequence (DNA): TGTGCCAGCTCACCACCGCTAGCAGGAGGAAATCAGCCCCAGCATTTT. It encodes CASSPPLAGGNQPQHF. Complete variable domain (other parts from reference TRBV18 and TRBJ1-5): NAGVMQNPRHLVRRRGQEARLRCSPMKGHSHVYWYRQLPEEGLKFMVYLQKENIIDESGMPKERFSAEFPKEGPSILRIQQVVRGDSAAYFCASSPPLAGGNQPQHFGDGTRLSIL.

The chain links TRBV15 to TRBJ1-2; possibly TRBD1 for D (5 bases). Trimming left V 0 bases short and J 7 bases short, with 9 bases between. The CDR3 loop spans 13 amino acids. Germline V gene lookup returns CDR1 LNHNV and CDR2 YYDKDF (reference sequence). The DNA for the CDR3 is TGTGCCACCAGCAGAGATGGGGCGGCTGGCTACACCTTC. Its translation: CATSRDGAAGYTF.

This clone showed up just once. The chain links TRBV6-5 to TRBJ2-1; 10 bases align to TRBD2. Trimming took 4 bases from V and 4 from J; bases not matched to a gene: 4. Germline CDR1 MNHEY, CDR2 SVGAGI. The CDR3 has 15 amino acids. CDR3 bases: TGTGCCAGCAGTTCAAGCGGGGGGGGTTACAATGAGCAGTTCTTC. Amino acid sequence: CASSSSGGGYNEQFF.

The gene calls are TRBV9 and TRBJ1-2; 7 bases fit TRBD1. Germline assignment: CDR1 SGDLS and CDR2 YYNGEE. The V gene end was trimmed by 0 bases and the J gene end by 12 bases; junction bases not matched to a gene: 11. The CDR3 is made up of 14 amino acids. DNA for the CDR3: TGTGCCAGCAGCGTAGATGCGGCAGGGGGATGGAACACCTTC. Translated, it gives CASSVDAAGGWNTF.

The V and J genes are TRBV5-1 and TRBJ2-1; 8 nucleotides match TRBD1. This CDR3 contains 17 residues. Looked up from germline, CDR1 is SGHRS and CDR2 is YFSETQ. The trim removed 0 bases at V and 8 bases at J, leaving 13 bases unmatched. The CDR3 is CASSLAFLTGVGHEQFF. The CDR3 DNA reads as TGCGCCAGCAGCTTGGCCTTTCTGACAGGGGTTGGGCATGAGCAGTTCTTC. Complete variable domain (other parts from reference TRBV5-1 and TRBJ2-1): KAGVTQTPRYLIKTRGQQVTLSCSPISGHRSVSWYQQTPGQGLQFLFEYFSETQRNKGNFPGRFSGRQFSNSRSEMNVSTLELGDSALYLCASSLAFLTGVGHEQFFGPGTRLTVL.

V usage is TRBV27 and J usage is TRBJ2-2; 8 positions match TRBD1. The CDR3 totals 15 residues. Germline-derived CDR1 and CDR2 are MNHEY and SMNVEV (reference sequence). The junction had 7 bases not matched to a gene; V was cut back by 4 bases and J by 6 bases. DNA of the CDR3: TGTGCCAGCAGTTCGAGGACAGGGTTGGCCGGGGAGCTGTTTTTT. This codes for CASSSRTGLAGELFF.

This chain uses TRBV7-3 with TRBJ2-1, with TRBD1 matching over 7 bases. The V segment lost 0 bases and the J segment 12 bases; nucleotides outside the gene matches: 14. Germline-derived CDR1 and CDR2 are SGHTA and FQGTGA. The CDR3 consists of 16 residues. The CDR3 region has the DNA TGTGCCAGCAGCTTAACGTTTTCTAGGGGGCGAATGGCGCAGTTCTTC. It yields the protein CASSLTFSRGRMAQFF.

The chain has TRBV6-5 and TRBJ2-1; 8 bases match TRBD2. Trimming removed 6 bases from V and 6 bases from J; junction bases left unmatched: 10. This CDR3 contains 15 residues. Germline V CDR1 and CDR2: MNHEY, SVGAGI. The CDR3 coding sequence is TGTGCCAGCAGACCGATTACGGGGGGGCCCAATGAGCAGTTCTTC. Amino acids: CASRPITGGPNEQFF.

The gene calls are TRBV4-2 and TRBJ1-2; tentatively, D is TRBD1 (5 bases). The V end lost 2 bases, the J end lost 4 bases, and 14 bases lay between the germline ends. Germline CDR1 reads LGHNA; CDR2 reads YNFKEQ. The CDR3 runs to 15 residues. The DNA for the CDR3 is TGTGCCAGCAGCCAAACCCGGTTCGGGGGCTATGGCTACACCTTC. It encodes CASSQTRFGGYGYTF.

This clone was seen more than once but under ten times. CDR3 coding DNA: TGTGCCAGCACCTTGGACAGTCCAACTAATGAAAAACTGTTTTTT. It yields the protein CASTLDSPTNEKLFF. This rearrangement joins TRBV4-2 to TRBJ1-4, with D tentatively TRBD1 (6 bases). The CDR3 is 15 amino acids. CDR1 LGHNA and CDR2 YNFKEQ come from the germline V gene. Trimming took 7 bases from V and 0 from J, leaving 12 bases between them.

The chain recombines TRBV7-2 with TRBJ2-1, with TRBD2 identical over 9 bases. This CDR3 is built from 14 residues. Unmatched junction bases numbered 6, after V lost 3 bases and J lost 9 bases. CDR1 SGHTA and CDR2 FQGNSA come from the germline V gene. The CDR3 spells CASSFRAGGGEQFF. The DNA for the CDR3 is TGTGCCAGCAGCTTTCGGGCGGGGGGGGGTGAGCAGTTCTTC.

This clone was seen only once. The chain combines TRBV11-2 with TRBJ2-3; 8 positions agree with TRBD2. The CDR3 extends over 16 amino acids. CDR1 is SGHAT, CDR2 FQNNGV, per germline. V trimming: 2 bases; J trimming: 2 bases; junction bases outside the gene matches: 6. The CDR3 sequence is CASSLSSGVSTDTQYF. CDR3 sequence (DNA): TGTGCCAGCAGCTTAAGTAGCGGGGTCTCCACAGATACGCAGTATTTT. The variable domain in full, completed from reference TRBV11-2 and TRBJ2-3, reads EAGVAQSPRYKIIEKRQSVAFWCNPISGHATLYWYQQILGQGPKLLIQFQNNGVVDDSQLPKDRFSAERLKGVDSTLKIQPAKLEDSAVYLCASSLSSGVSTDTQYFGPGTRLTVL.

This sequence joins TRBV7-2 and TRBJ1-1; D is undetermined. V was shortened by 5 bases and J by 3 bases, with 10 bases between the two germline ends. Germline V lookup: CDR1 SGHTA, CDR2 FQGNSA. The CDR3 is made up of 13 amino acids. The CDR3 nucleotides read TGTGCCAGCAGCCCTCACGGGGACACTGAAGCTTTCTTT. This translates into CASSPHGDTEAFF.

This sequence joins TRBV18 and TRBJ1-2, with D possibly TRBD1 on 5 matching bases. Germline CDR1 and CDR2: KGHSH and LQKENI. The CDR3 is 17 residues long. Between the trimmed V and J ends, which lost 2 bases and 0 bases, there was a span of 16 bases. The CDR3 DNA sequence: TGTGCCAGCTCACCAACGCCCCAGGAGGGACCTAACTATGGCTACACCTTC. Translated, it gives CASSPTPQEGPNYGYTF.

The chain is built from TRBV6-4 and TRBJ2-1; 11 nucleotides match TRBD1. The CDR3 spans 14 residues. Trimming cost V 5 bases and J 8 bases; bases outside gene matches: 5. CDR1 and CDR2 from the germline V gene are MRHNA and SNTAGT. The DNA of the CDR3 is TGTGCCAGCAGTCCGGACAGGGGGCCGGATGAGCAGTTCTTC. This sequence encodes CASSPDRGPDEQFF.

The V and J genes are TRBV6-5 and TRBJ1-5, with TRBD1 as a possible D gene (6 bases). The ends were cut back, 0 bases at V and 2 bases at J, with 11 bases in the middle. This CDR3 comprises 16 residues. Germline V gene sequence: CDR1 MNHEY, CDR2 SVGAGI. CDR3 bases: TGTGCCAGCAGTTACTCTGCCAGGGGTGGCAATCAGCCCCAGCATTTT. Translation gives CASSYSARGGNQPQHF.

V gene TRBV29-1 combines with J gene TRBJ1-6; TRBD1 matches 11 bases. CDR1 SQVTM and CDR2 ANQGSEA come from the germline V gene. The CDR3 extends over 14 amino acids. V lost 5 bases, J lost 5 bases, and 2 bases stayed unmatched. The CDR3 DNA is TGCAGCGTTAGGGACAGGGGGAATAATTCACCCCTCCACTTT. It is translated as CSVRDRGNNSPLHF.

The J gene is TRBJ2-2, the V gene TRBV7-3, with 9 nucleotides matching TRBD1. Trimming cost V 5 bases and J 1 base; bases outside gene matches: 5. Germline CDR1 and CDR2: SGHTA and FQGTGA. The CDR3 is made up of 16 amino acids. The CDR3 here is CASSPGQGMNTGELFF. The CDR3 coding sequence is TGTGCCAGCAGCCCCGGACAGGGGATGAACACCGGGGAGCTGTTTTTT.

This clone turned up a few times. This rearrangement joins TRBV7-2 to TRBJ2-7; D is possibly TRBD1 (5 bases). CDR3 length: 14 amino acids. Between the trimmed V and J ends, which lost 4 bases and 6 bases, there was a span of 16 bases. Germline V CDR1 and CDR2: SGHTA, FQGNSA. CDR3 in DNA: TGTGCCAGCAGCTCTCTCAGGGCTTTAGGCGAGCAGTACTTC. Translation gives CASSSLRALGEQYF.

This clone was recorded once. The chain links TRBV30 to TRBJ2-3, with a tentative D call TRBD1 (5 bases). CDR3 size: 14 residues. Trimming stripped 6 bases from V and 0 bases from J, with 13 bases between. CDR1 and CDR2 from the germline V gene are GTSNPN and SVGIG (reference sequence). The CDR3 spells CACMQGFSTDTQYF. The CDR3 nucleotides read TGTGCCTGTATGCAGGGTTTTAGCACAGATACGCAGTATTTT.

The CDR3 region is CAWRTGNYGYTF. DNA of the CDR3: TGTGCCTGGAGGACGGGAAACTATGGCTACACCTTC. The V call is TRBV30, the J call TRBJ1-2; D gene unclear. The length of the CDR3 is 12 residues. Trimming pared 3 bases from V and 2 bases from J, leaving 7 bases between. The germline gives CDR1 GTSNPN, CDR2 SVGIG (reference sequence).

This rearrangement joins TRBV7-2 to TRBJ2-5; 7 bases map to TRBD1. J gave up 1 base and V 6 bases, and 5 bases lay outside the gene matches. Germline V gene sequence: CDR1 SGHTA, CDR2 FQGNSA. CDR3 length: 14 residues. CDR3 nucleotides: TGTGCCAGCAGTCGACAGGGCCGCCAAGAGACCCAGTACTTC. Amino acid sequence: CASSRQGRQETQYF.

The chain uses TRBV7-3 and TRBJ2-1, with TRBD2 as a possible D gene (6 bases). The length of the CDR3 is 15 residues. Trimming left V 0 bases short and J 8 bases short, with 14 bases between. Germline V gene sequence: CDR1 SGHTA, CDR2 FQGTGA. The CDR3 DNA follows: TGTGCCAGCAGCTTAACCCCTAATCCGGGGGATGAGCAGTTCTTC. Translated: CASSLTPNPGDEQFF.

The genes are TRBV29-1 and TRBJ1-5; 8 positions match TRBD1. Germline V gene lookup returns CDR1 SQVTM and CDR2 ANQGSEA. V shed 5 bases, J shed 4 bases, and the junction held 4 bases outside the gene matches. The CDR3 runs 13 residues. As DNA, the CDR3 is TGCAGCGTTTCAGGGGGCGCGAATCAGCCCCAGCATTTT. It specifies CSVSGGANQPQHF.

The chain carries TRBV11-2 and TRBJ2-3; 7 positions match TRBD1. Germline lookup yields CDR1 SGHAT and CDR2 FQNNGV. This CDR3 contains 16 residues. J lost 1 base, V lost 5 bases, and 9 bases had no gene match. The CDR3 DNA sequence: TGTGCCAGCAGCCTACAGGGGCACACTGGCACAGATACGCAGTATTTT. Protein: CASSLQGHTGTDTQYF.

This clone was recorded only once. The chain carries TRBV5-6 and TRBJ2-1; 15 bases map to TRBD2. The germline gives CDR1 SGHDT, CDR2 YYEEEE. This CDR3 is 18 amino acids long. The V segment lost 4 bases and the J segment 7 bases; nucleotides outside the gene matches: 12. The DNA of the CDR3 is TGTGCCAGCAGCCTGAGGACTAGCGGGGGGGCATCAGGAAATGAGCAGTTCTTC. Amino acid sequence: CASSLRTSGGASGNEQFF.

The chain recombines TRBV28 with TRBJ1-6; perhaps TRBD1 as D (5 bases). Germline CDR1 MDHEN, CDR2 SYDVKM. V lost 1 base to trimming and J lost 3 bases, with 16 bases between them. CDR3 length: 18 residues. The CDR3 sequence: CASSLLIAEGLYNSPLHF. The CDR3 DNA sequence: TGTGCCAGCAGTTTATTAATCGCCGAGGGACTCTATAATTCACCCCTCCACTTT.